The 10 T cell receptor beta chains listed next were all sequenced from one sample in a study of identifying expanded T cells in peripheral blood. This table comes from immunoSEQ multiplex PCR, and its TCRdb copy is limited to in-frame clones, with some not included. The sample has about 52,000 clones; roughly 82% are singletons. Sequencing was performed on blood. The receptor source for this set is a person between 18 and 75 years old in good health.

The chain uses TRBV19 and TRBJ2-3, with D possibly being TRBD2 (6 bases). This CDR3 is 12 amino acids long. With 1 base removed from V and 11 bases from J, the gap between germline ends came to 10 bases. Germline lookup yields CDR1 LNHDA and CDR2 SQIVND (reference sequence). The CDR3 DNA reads TGTGCCAGTAGTATAGCCGGGGGAGGGCAGTATTTT. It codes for CASSIAGGGQYF. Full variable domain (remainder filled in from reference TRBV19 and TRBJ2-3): DGGITQSPKYLFRKEGQNVTLSCEQNLNHDAMYWYRQDPGQGLRLIYYSQIVNDFQKGDIAEGYSVSREKKESFPLTVTSAQKNPTAFYLCASSIAGGGQYFGPGTRLTVL.

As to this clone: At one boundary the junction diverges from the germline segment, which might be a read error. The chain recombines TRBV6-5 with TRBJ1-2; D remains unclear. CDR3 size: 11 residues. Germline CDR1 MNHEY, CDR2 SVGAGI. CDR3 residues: CASSDLSPGNF. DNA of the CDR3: TGTGCCAGCTCCGATCTATCCCCGGGAAACTTC.

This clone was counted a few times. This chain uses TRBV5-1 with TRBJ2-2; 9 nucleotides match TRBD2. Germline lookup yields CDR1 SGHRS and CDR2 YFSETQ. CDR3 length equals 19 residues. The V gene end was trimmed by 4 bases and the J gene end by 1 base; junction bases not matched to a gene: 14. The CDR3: CASSPRAGSGSLNTGELFF. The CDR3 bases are TGCGCCAGCAGCCCTAGGGCGGGTAGCGGGAGCCTGAACACCGGGGAGCTGTTTTTT.

CDR3 protein: CASSLQGVGELFF. The CDR3 DNA is TGCGCCAGCAGCTTACAGGGTGTCGGGGAGCTGTTTTTT. V usage is TRBV5-1 and J usage is TRBJ2-2; tentatively, D is TRBD1 (6 bases). CDR1 and CDR2 (germline): SGHRS, YFSETQ. V lost 2 bases and J lost 7, with 9 bases in between. CDR3 length: 13 amino acids.

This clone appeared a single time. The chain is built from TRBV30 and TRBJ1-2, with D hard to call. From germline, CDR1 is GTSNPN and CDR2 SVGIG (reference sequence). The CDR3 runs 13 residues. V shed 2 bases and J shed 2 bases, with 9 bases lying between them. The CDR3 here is CAWSSLSNYGYTF. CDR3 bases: TGTGCCTGGAGTAGCCTTTCGAACTATGGCTACACCTTC. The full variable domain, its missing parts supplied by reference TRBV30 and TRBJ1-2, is SQTIHQWPATLVQPVGSPLSLECTVEGTSNPNLYWYRQAAGRGLQLLFYSVGIGQISSEVPQNLSASRPQDRQFILSSKKLLLSDSGFYLCAWSSLSNYGYTFGSGTRLTVV.

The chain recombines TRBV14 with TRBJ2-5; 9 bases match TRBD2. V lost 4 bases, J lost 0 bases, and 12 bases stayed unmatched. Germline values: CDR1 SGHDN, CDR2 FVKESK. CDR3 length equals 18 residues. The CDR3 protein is CASSPMLRGGTNQETQYF. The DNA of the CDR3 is TGTGCCAGCAGCCCAATGCTGCGGGGGGGCACCAACCAAGAGACCCAGTACTTC.

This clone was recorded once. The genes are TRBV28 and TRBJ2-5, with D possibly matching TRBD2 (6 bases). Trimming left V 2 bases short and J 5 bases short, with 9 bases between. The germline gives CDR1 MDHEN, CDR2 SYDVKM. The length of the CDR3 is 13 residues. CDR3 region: CASSLGGLETQYF. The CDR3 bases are TGTGCCAGCAGTTTAGGAGGGTTGGAGACCCAGTACTTC.

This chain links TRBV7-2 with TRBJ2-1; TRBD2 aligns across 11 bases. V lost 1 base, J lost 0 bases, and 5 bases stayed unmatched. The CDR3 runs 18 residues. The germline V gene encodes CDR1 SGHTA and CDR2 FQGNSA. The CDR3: CASSLGRLAGSSYNEQFF. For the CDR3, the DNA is TGTGCCAGCAGCTTAGGTCGACTAGCGGGAAGCTCCTACAATGAGCAGTTCTTC.

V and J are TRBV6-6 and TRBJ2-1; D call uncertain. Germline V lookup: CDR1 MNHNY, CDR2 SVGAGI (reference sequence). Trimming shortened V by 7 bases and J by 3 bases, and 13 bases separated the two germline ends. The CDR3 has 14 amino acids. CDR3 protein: CASMRFGDYNEQFF. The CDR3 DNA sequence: TGTGCCAGCATGAGGTTCGGAGACTACAATGAGCAGTTCTTC.

Here the CDR3 DNA reads TGTGCCAGCAGTTCCCAGACCGGGGAGCTGTTTTTT. It is translated as CASSSQTGELFF. The rearrangement links TRBV6-6 to TRBJ2-2; D not resolved. V was pared by 4 bases and J by 5 bases, with 5 bases between. Germline-derived CDR1 and CDR2 are MNHNY and SVGAGI (reference sequence). This CDR3 has 12 residues.